What follows are 20 T cell receptor beta chains derived from one specimen sequenced in a study of human T cells and chemical hapten exposure. TCRdb ran MiXCR on the RACE reads and lists one entry per CDR3 protein. In the table there are over 45,000 distinct CDR3 sequences, about 9.6% of which are singletons. Time point reported: patch test 1, 2 weeks after DPC sensitization. This sample's treatment: therapeutic diphenylcyclopropenone sensitization with weekly scalp DPC. This specimen was whole blood, taken in connection with sensitization to the hapten diphenylcyclopropenone (DPC). All receptors derive from a woman in her forties with alopecia areata. Some clones in this sample may be carry-over from other donors' samples.

Only a few counts were recorded for this clonotype. The V and J genes are TRBV20-1 and TRBJ1-5, with 9 positions matching TRBD1. Germline assignment: CDR1 DFQATT and CDR2 SNEGSKA (reference sequence). The trim removed 1 base at V and 0 bases at J, leaving 7 bases unmatched. The CDR3 sequence is 17 residues long. CDR3 amino acids: CSARVGTGFNSNQPQHF. The CDR3 nucleotides read TGCAGTGCTAGAGTCGGGACAGGGTTTAATAGCAATCAGCCCCAGCATTTT.

DNA of the CDR3: TGTGCCAGCAGACGGGACAGGGGGAGCACAGATACGCAGTATTTT. This translates into CASRRDRGSTDTQYF. The rearrangement joins TRBV7-2 to TRBJ2-3; 11 bases align to TRBD1. V lost 6 bases, J lost 0 bases, and 2 bases stayed unmatched. The germline CDR1 and CDR2 sequences are SGHTA and FQGNSA. The CDR3 extends over 15 amino acids.

This clonotype has a handful of counts. The V call is TRBV5-1, the J call TRBJ2-3; D uncertain. Germline assignment: CDR1 SGHRS and CDR2 YFSETQ. There are 15 residues in the CDR3. V was pared by 0 bases and J by 0 bases, with 8 bases between. The DNA of the CDR3 is TGCGCCAGCAGCTTGGATACGTCTAGCACAGATACGCAGTATTTT. Protein sequence: CASSLDTSSTDTQYF.

The rearrangement links TRBV18 to TRBJ1-2; TRBD1 matches 11 bases. CDR1 KGHSH and CDR2 LQKENI come from the germline V gene. The V segment lost 2 bases and the J segment 4 bases; nucleotides outside the gene matches: 15. This CDR3 comprises 19 residues. In DNA form, the CDR3 reads TGTGCCAGCTCACCAGCCCCCGGGACAGGGGGTGAAAAGGTCTATGGCTACACCTTC. Residues: CASSPAPGTGGEKVYGYTF.

This clonotype has only a few counts. The chain is built from TRBV5-6 and TRBJ1-1, with D perhaps matching TRBD1 (5 bases). Trimming took 1 base from V and 6 from J, leaving 10 bases between them. The germline V gene has CDR1 SGHDT and CDR2 YYEEEE. The CDR3 runs 13 residues. This CDR3 reads CASSLTRVSEAFF. The CDR3 DNA sequence: TGTGCCAGCAGCTTGACCAGGGTCTCTGAAGCTTTCTTT.

This clonotype has ten or more counts. The chain links TRBV5-6 to TRBJ2-1; a possible D gene is TRBD1 (5 bases). The V gene's germline CDR1 is SGHDT and CDR2 YYEEEE. The CDR3 spans 15 residues. V dropped 5 bases and J dropped 9 bases, with 21 bases sitting between them. The CDR3 nucleotides read TGTGCCAGCAGTTCCCCCCAGGGTAGGTTTAGTGAGCAGTTCTTC. Translation: CASSSPQGRFSEQFF.

This chain's CDR3 is CSVVMGNTDYEQYF. The CDR3 DNA sequence: TGCAGCGTTGTAATGGGGAACACTGACTACGAGCAGTACTTC. The chain couples TRBV29-1 to TRBJ2-7; D is ambiguous. Germline V gives CDR1 SQVTM, CDR2 ANQGSEA. The V end was cut by 4 bases, the J end by 3 bases, with 16 bases between. CDR3 size: 14 residues.

This chain joins TRBV4-1 and TRBJ2-7; the D is unclear. Trimming left V 4 bases short and J 7 bases short, with 11 bases between. The CDR3 runs 12 residues. CDR1 and CDR2 (germline): MGHRA, YSYEKL. The CDR3 nucleotides read TGCGCCAGCAGCCCCCCAGGAGATGAGCAGTACTTC. Its protein product is CASSPPGDEQYF.

At least ten counts were recorded for this clonotype. CDR3 DNA: TGTGCCATCAGTGACGGGACAGGGACCACCTACGAGCAGTACTTC. Residues: CAISDGTGTTYEQYF. The genes are TRBV10-3 and TRBJ2-7; 9 positions match TRBD1. The CDR3 extends over 15 amino acids. Germline V gives CDR1 ENHRY, CDR2 SYGVKD. The V gene end was trimmed by 3 bases and the J gene end by 2 bases; junction bases not matched to a gene: 5.

The chain has TRBV7-2 and TRBJ2-7, with a weak D call TRBD2 (5 bases). Germline V gene sequence: CDR1 SGHTA, CDR2 FQGNSA. V was shortened by 2 bases and J by 1 base, with 12 bases between the two germline ends. The CDR3 is made up of 15 amino acids. DNA for the CDR3: TGTGCCAGCAGCTTAATGGCGGGCGTATCCTACGAGCAGTACTTC. Translating it yields CASSLMAGVSYEQYF.

This clonotype occurred many times. V usage is TRBV12-3 or TRBV12-4 and J usage is TRBJ1-1; the match to TRBD1 covers 7 bases. V lost 4 bases and J lost 1; bases outside the gene matches: 6. This CDR3 has 15 residues. The CDR3 sequence: CASSSRRGANTEAFF. The CDR3 region has the DNA TGTGCCAGCAGTTCCCGCAGGGGGGCGAACACTGAAGCTTTCTTT.

This clonotype was picked up many times. The chain combines TRBV20-1 with TRBJ1-5; 7 nucleotides align to TRBD1. The V segment lost 6 bases and the J segment 2 bases; nucleotides outside the gene matches: 7. Germline-derived CDR1 and CDR2 are DFQATT and SNEGSKA (reference sequence). This CDR3 contains 14 residues. Here the CDR3 reads CSAEGQAGNQPQHF. For the CDR3, the DNA is TGCAGTGCCGAAGGACAGGCTGGCAATCAGCCCCAGCATTTT.

In this sample, this clonotype turned up many times. V usage is TRBV27 and J usage is TRBJ1-6; 7 bases line up with TRBD1. Germline loops: CDR1 MNHEY, CDR2 SMNVEV (reference sequence). The V and J ends lost 2 bases and 3 bases, in that order; junction bases with no gene match: 10. The CDR3 covers 18 residues. The CDR3 DNA is TGTGCCAGCAGTTTAAAGGACAGGCGGCCTGGCTATAATTCACCCCTCCACTTT. Its translation: CASSLKDRRPGYNSPLHF.

This clonotype appeared many times. The rearrangement links TRBV7-8 to TRBJ2-1, with no clear D. The CDR3 has 12 residues. Between the trimmed V and J ends, which lost 0 bases and 11 bases, there was a span of 8 bases. Per the germline V gene, CDR1 is SGHVS and CDR2 is FQNEAQ. CDR3 bases: TGTGCCAGCAGCTTAGCTTCGGCCAAGCAGTTCTTC. Its protein is CASSLASAKQFF.

This clonotype was counted ten times or more. The gene calls are TRBV3-1 and TRBJ1-6; a weak D match, TRBD1 (6 bases). Germline CDR1 and CDR2: LGHDT and YNNKEL (reference sequence). The CDR3 is made up of 18 amino acids. V was cut by 3 bases and J by 0 bases, with 15 bases left in between. CDR3 region: CASSHGPGTRSYNSPLHF. CDR3 coding DNA: TGTGCCAGCAGCCATGGTCCCGGGACACGCTCCTATAATTCACCCCTCCACTTT.

This clonotype was recorded at least ten times. The rearrangement joins TRBV12-5 to TRBJ1-1, with D possibly TRBD1 on 6 matching bases. V gave up 3 bases and J gave up 4 bases, with 12 bases separating them. CDR3 size: 14 residues. CDR1 and CDR2 (germline): LGHNT, FRNRAP. CDR3 residues: CASGLTQGSTEAFF. The CDR3 bases are TGTGCTAGTGGTTTAACTCAGGGGAGCACTGAAGCTTTCTTT. Looking up the rest from reference TRBV12-5 and TRBJ1-1 gives the full variable domain: DARVTQTPRHKVTEMGQEVTMRCQPILGHNTVFWYRQTMMQGLELLAYFRNRAPLDDSGMPKDRFSAEMPDATLATLKIQPSEPRDSAVYFCASGLTQGSTEAFFGQGTRLTVV.

This clonotype has only a few counts. J is TRBJ2-7 and V is TRBV7-2; D possibly uses TRBD1 or TRBD2 (5 bases each). Germline V gives CDR1 SGHTA, CDR2 FQGNSA. Trimming removed 5 bases at V and 3 bases at J, with 11 bases between. CDR3 length: 13 amino acids. CDR3 loop: CASSTGPGYEQYF. As DNA, the CDR3 is TGTGCCAGCAGCACGGGACCGGGCTACGAGCAGTACTTC.

At least ten counts were recorded for this clonotype. The chain combines TRBV7-9 with TRBJ1-1; no clear D gene. The CDR3 length is 13 residues. V was clipped by 2 bases and J by 1 base, with 5 bases between them. Germline-derived CDR1 and CDR2 are SEHNR and FQNEAQ (reference sequence). The CDR3 sequence: CASSLTRNTEAFF. CDR3 in DNA: TGTGCCAGCAGCTTAACGAGGAACACTGAAGCTTTCTTT.

This clonotype was recorded at least ten times. The chain carries TRBV12-3 or TRBV12-4 and TRBJ1-2; D not certain. V was pared by 8 bases and J by 8 bases, with 15 bases between. CDR3 length equals 12 residues. The CDR3 protein is CASALGPGGYTF. CDR3 DNA: TGTGCCAGCGCACTTGGCCCAGGAGGCTACACCTTC.

This clonotype was found a few times. V usage is TRBV6-5 and J usage is TRBJ2-7; D is ambiguous. The CDR3 has 15 amino acids. In germline, CDR1 is MNHEY, CDR2 SVGAGI. Trimming took off 0 bases at V and 2 bases at J, with 11 bases between the two ends. The CDR3 protein is CASSYSILRAYEQYF. The CDR3 DNA sequence: TGTGCCAGCAGTTACTCGATCCTCAGAGCCTACGAGCAGTACTTC.